The 28 T cell receptor beta chains listed next were all sequenced from one sample in a study of T cell responses to AZD1222 COVID-19 vaccine. Here immunoSEQ multiplex PCR was the method, and the copy in TCRdb shows in-frame clones only, minus some. The sample yields about 110,000 clones, roughly 90% seen once. Sequences were derived from peripheral blood, sampled on day 0 of MenACWY control vaccination. These receptors all stem from an adult in good health.

This rearrangement joins TRBV4-1 to TRBJ2-3; 7 nucleotides match TRBD2. This CDR3 is 13 amino acids long. Germline loops: CDR1 MGHRA, CDR2 YSYEKL. Trimming cost V 0 bases and J 8 bases; bases outside gene matches: 2. CDR3 DNA: TGCGCCAGCAGCCAAGAGTCGGGAGGTACGCAGTATTTT. Translating it yields CASSQESGGTQYF.

J is TRBJ2-1 and V is TRBV20-1; D remains ambiguous. The V end lost 3 bases, the J end lost 8 bases, and 5 bases lay between the germline ends. CDR1 and CDR2 from the germline V gene are DFQATT and SNEGSKA (reference sequence). This CDR3 spans 10 amino acids. CDR3 region: CSASHDEQFF. The CDR3 DNA is TGCAGTGCTAGCCACGATGAGCAGTTCTTC.

The chain is built from TRBV6-1 and TRBJ1-2; the D is unclear. Trimming took 2 bases from V and 5 from J, leaving 9 bases between them. This CDR3 spans 13 amino acids. CDR1 MNHNS and CDR2 SASEGT come from the germline V gene. CDR3 residues: CASSEQEIYGYTF. DNA of the CDR3: TGTGCCAGCAGTGAACAAGAAATATATGGCTACACCTTC.

This clone was observed once. The chain combines TRBV28 with TRBJ2-1, with 7 positions matching TRBD2. J was trimmed by 0 bases and V by 7 bases; bases with no gene match: 3. The germline V gene has CDR1 MDHEN and CDR2 SYDVKM. The CDR3 spans 14 residues. The CDR3 DNA is TGTGCCAGCAACGGCGGGAGCTCCTACAATGAGCAGTTCTTC. It specifies CASNGGSSYNEQFF. The full variable domain, in which reference TRBV28 and TRBJ2-1 provide the parts outside the CDR3, is DVKVTQSSRYLVKRTGEKVFLECVQDMDHENMFWYRQDPGLGLRLIYFSYDVKMKEKGDIPEGYSVSREKKERFSLILESASTNQTSMYLCASNGGSSYNEQFFGPGTRLTVL.

This chain uses TRBV5-1 with TRBJ1-4; possible D gene TRBD1, 5 bases. The germline CDR1 and CDR2 sequences are SGHRS and YFSETQ. The CDR3 is 14 amino acids. The V end lost 4 bases, the J end lost 7 bases, and 14 bases lay between the germline ends. The CDR3 DNA is TGCGCCAGCAGCCTCGAGACAGATCCTGAAAAACTGTTTTTT. It translates to CASSLETDPEKLFF. Looking up the rest from reference TRBV5-1 and TRBJ1-4 gives the full variable domain: KAGVTQTPRYLIKTRGQQVTLSCSPISGHRSVSWYQQTPGQGLQFLFEYFSETQRNKGNFPGRFSGRQFSNSRSEMNVSTLELGDSALYLCASSLETDPEKLFFGSGTQLSVL.

This rearrangement joins TRBV9 to TRBJ1-1; no firm D call. Per germline, CDR1 SGDLS and CDR2 YYNGEE. The CDR3 is 15 residues long. V lost 0 bases, J lost 0 bases, and 9 bases lay in between. This CDR3 reads CASSVEVRLNTEAFF. For the CDR3, the DNA is TGTGCCAGCAGCGTAGAGGTCAGGCTGAACACTGAAGCTTTCTTT. Combining the CDR3 with reference TRBV9 and TRBJ1-1 gives the whole variable domain DSGVTQTPKHLITATGQRVTLRCSPRSGDLSVYWYQQSLDQGLQFLIQYYNGEERAKGNILERFSAQQFPDLHSELNLSSLELGDSALYFCASSVEVRLNTEAFFGQGTRLTVV.

The chain combines TRBV5-1 with TRBJ1-1; no definite D call. The CDR3 length is 14 residues. CDR1 and CDR2 (germline): SGHRS, YFSETQ. V dropped 0 bases and J dropped 1 base, with 7 bases sitting between them. CDR3 sequence: CASSLGRTNTEAFF. CDR3 bases: TGCGCCAGCAGCTTGGGACGGACGAACACTGAAGCTTTCTTT. Full variable domain (missing parts from reference TRBV5-1 and TRBJ1-1): KAGVTQTPRYLIKTRGQQVTLSCSPISGHRSVSWYQQTPGQGLQFLFEYFSETQRNKGNFPGRFSGRQFSNSRSEMNVSTLELGDSALYLCASSLGRTNTEAFFGQGTRLTVV.

This clone has just one count. This sequence joins TRBV6-5 and TRBJ2-7; 7 bases are shared with TRBD1. Germline CDR1 MNHEY, CDR2 SVGAGI. V gave up 6 bases and J gave up 4 bases; unmatched junction bases: 9. CDR3 length equals 14 residues. The CDR3 here is CASSNNDREYEQYF. The CDR3 DNA reads TGTGCCAGCAGCAACAACGACAGGGAATACGAGCAGTACTTC.

The chain's CDR3 is CASSLVAGGHEQYF. The CDR3 DNA reads TGTGCCAGCAGCTTAGTTGCGGGGGGGCACGAGCAGTACTTC. The rearrangement joins TRBV11-2 to TRBJ2-7; 9 bases line up with TRBD2. Trimming at V came to 1 base and at J to 5 bases, leaving 3 bases not matched to a gene. This CDR3 has 14 residues. Looked up from germline, CDR1 is SGHAT and CDR2 is FQNNGV.

The chain employs TRBV7-3 and TRBJ1-2; the D gene is possibly TRBD1 (5 bases). CDR3 length: 13 amino acids. Germline V lookup: CDR1 SGHTA, CDR2 FQGTGA. V was trimmed by 5 bases and J by 4 bases, leaving 11 bases between them. The CDR3 DNA sequence: TGTGCCAGCAGCCCCGTCGGGGGCTATGGCTACACCTTC. It specifies CASSPVGGYGYTF.

The genes are TRBV6-2 or TRBV6-3 and TRBJ1-6; 8 positions agree with TRBD1. The CDR3 totals 16 residues. V was clipped by 0 bases and J by 10 bases; unmatched bases: 8. Germline values: CDR1 MNHEY, CDR2 SVGEGT. Here the CDR3 reads CASSYSSPGGKSPLHF. The DNA for the CDR3 is TGTGCCAGCAGTTACTCGAGCCCAGGGGGCAAGTCACCCCTCCACTTT.

V and J are TRBV28 and TRBJ2-1; D is possibly TRBD2 (6 bases). V was cut by 5 bases and J by 3 bases, with 14 bases left in between. This CDR3 spans 15 amino acids. CDR1 is MDHEN, CDR2 SYDVKM, per germline. CDR3: CASSKTSKNYNEQFF. CDR3 sequence (DNA): TGTGCCAGCAGTAAGACTAGTAAGAACTACAATGAGCAGTTCTTC.

The chain combines TRBV9 with TRBJ2-7; no reliable D call. The CDR3 covers 14 residues. Per germline, CDR1 SGDLS and CDR2 YYNGEE. Trimming took 3 bases from V and 4 from J, leaving 14 bases between them. Here the CDR3 DNA reads TGTGCCAGCAGCGCCGGGTCGAGAAAATACGAGCAGTACTTC. Residues: CASSAGSRKYEQYF.

The chain recombines TRBV19 with TRBJ1-6; the D is unclear. CDR3 length equals 16 residues. Trimming removed 3 bases from V and 6 bases from J, with 15 bases in between. The V gene's germline CDR1 is LNHDA and CDR2 SQIVND (reference sequence). As DNA, the CDR3 is TGTGCCAGTAGTATCGTCCCTACGTACGGTAATTCACCCCTCCACTTT. Translated, it gives CASSIVPTYGNSPLHF.

The genes are TRBV27 and TRBJ1-5; no firm D call. The germline V gene has CDR1 MNHEY and CDR2 SMNVEV (reference sequence). The CDR3 length is 17 residues. Trimming stripped 0 bases from V and 4 bases from J, with 16 bases between. CDR3 DNA sequence: TGTGCCAGCAGTTTATCCGGCTGGGGTGTGGGGAATCAGCCCCAGCATTTT. Its protein is CASSLSGWGVGNQPQHF.

This chain connects TRBV27 to TRBJ2-7; D not certain. The germline V gene has CDR1 MNHEY and CDR2 SMNVEV (reference sequence). This CDR3 contains 14 residues. The V and J ends lost 3 bases and 5 bases respectively, with 14 bases between them. CDR3 bases: TGTGCCAGCAGTTTGTCCGGGTTTCAGAACGAGCAGTACTTC. The encoded protein is CASSLSGFQNEQYF.

The chain combines TRBV6-5 with TRBJ1-2; D gene uncertain. Trimming cost V 4 bases and J 2 bases, with 14 bases left between them. The CDR3 is made up of 15 amino acids. Germline CDR1 reads MNHEY; CDR2 reads SVGAGI. Written as DNA, the CDR3 is TGTGCCAGCAGTTTACTCGGGGAGACGAACTATGGCTACACCTTC. Translation: CASSLLGETNYGYTF.

Regarding this clone: Mismatch with germline at one junction end may stem from a read error. This chain uses TRBV7-7 with TRBJ2-5; the D gene could be TRBD1 or TRBD2 (6 bases each). Per germline, CDR1 SSHAT and CDR2 FNYEAQ (reference sequence). There are 15 residues in the CDR3. In DNA, the CDR3 is TGTGCTAGCAGCTTATACCGGGGGCGCGGAGAGACCCAGTACTTC. It is translated as CASSLYRGRGETQYF.

The gene calls are TRBV18 and TRBJ2-3, with a tentative D call TRBD1 (6 bases). Germline-derived CDR1 and CDR2 are KGHSH and LQKENI. V was trimmed by 3 bases and J by 2 bases, leaving 12 bases between them. CDR3 length: 15 residues. CDR3 nucleotide sequence: TGTGCCAGCTCACCTGGGCAGGGGTACACAGATACGCAGTATTTT. Its protein product is CASSPGQGYTDTQYF.

This clone showed up just once. V usage is TRBV28 and J usage is TRBJ1-1; 8 nucleotides match TRBD1. This CDR3 comprises 15 residues. V lost 7 bases, J lost 1 base, and 8 bases stayed unmatched. Germline V gene lookup returns CDR1 MDHEN and CDR2 SYDVKM. CDR3 sequence (DNA): TGTGCCAGCACCCCCCCCGGACAGGGGAACACTGAAGCTTTCTTT. The encoded protein is CASTPPGQGNTEAFF.

V gene TRBV24-1 combines with J gene TRBJ1-1; 9 positions agree with TRBD1. This CDR3 contains 17 residues. V dropped 10 bases and J dropped 0; count of bases not matched to a gene: 14. Germline V gene sequence: CDR1 KGHDR, CDR2 SFDVKD. In nucleotides, the CDR3 is TGTGCCACGGAGGGGACACCGACAGGGGGTATGAACACTGAAGCTTTCTTT. Residues: CATEGTPTGGMNTEAFF.

The chain couples TRBV10-3 to TRBJ2-7, with 7 bases that match TRBD1. The ends lost 8 bases at V and 3 bases at J; junction bases unmatched: 13. The CDR3 covers 15 residues. From germline, CDR1 is ENHRY and CDR2 SYGVKD. The CDR3 sequence is CAISERVQGIYEQYF. Written as DNA, the CDR3 is TGTGCCATCTCAGAAAGGGTACAGGGGATCTACGAGCAGTACTTC.

The table lists this clone with a few counts. In DNA form, the CDR3 reads TGCGCCAGCAGCTTGTACGGGGGGTCCTCCTACGAGCAGTACTTC. Protein product: CASSLYGGSSYEQYF. V gene TRBV5-1 combines with J gene TRBJ2-7, with 7 bases that match TRBD2. V was clipped by 1 base and J by 0 bases; unmatched bases: 4. Germline CDR1 is SGHRS and CDR2 is YFSETQ. The CDR3 spans 15 residues.

The CDR3 spells CATSGQPNTEAFF. CDR3 DNA sequence: TGTGCCACATCCGGACAGCCGAACACTGAAGCTTTCTTT. V and J are TRBV19 and TRBJ1-1; D is possibly TRBD1 (6 bases). Trimming pared 10 bases from V and 1 base from J, leaving 13 bases between. CDR3 length: 13 residues. Per the germline V gene, CDR1 is LNHDA and CDR2 is SQIVND (reference sequence).

The chain employs TRBV7-8 and TRBJ2-1; D is possibly TRBD2 (5 bases). CDR1 and CDR2 (germline): SGHVS, FQNEAQ. The V end was cut by 5 bases, the J end by 4 bases, with 6 bases between. CDR3 size: 12 residues. The CDR3 coding sequence is TGTGCCAGCAGCCAGCGGTACAATGAGCAGTTCTTC. Amino acid sequence: CASSQRYNEQFF.

The rearrangement links TRBV28 to TRBJ1-3; D is perhaps TRBD1 (5 bases). This CDR3 has 14 residues. CDR1 is MDHEN, CDR2 SYDVKM, per germline. V shed 2 bases and J shed 7 bases, with 12 bases lying between them. CDR3 region: CASSLRQAGNTIYF. The CDR3 nucleotides are TGTGCCAGCAGTTTACGGCAAGCAGGGAACACCATATATTTT.

V and J are TRBV25-1 and TRBJ1-4; unclear D gene. CDR1 and CDR2 from the germline V gene are MGHDK and SYGVNS. V gave up 8 bases and J gave up 0 bases, with 13 bases separating them. The CDR3 length is 15 residues. CDR3 in DNA: TGTGCCAGCGGCCTCTCGGGCGCAACTAATGAAAAACTGTTTTTT. It is translated as CASGLSGATNEKLFF.

The rearrangement joins TRBV5-6 to TRBJ2-5; D remains unclear. This CDR3 spans 15 amino acids. V shed 4 bases and J shed 2 bases, with 15 bases lying between them. Germline V gives CDR1 SGHDT, CDR2 YYEEEE. DNA for the CDR3: TGTGCCAGCAGCACCACTGTTTCTTGGCAAGAGACCCAGTACTTC. Its protein product is CASSTTVSWQETQYF.